The 15 T cell receptor beta chains presented below share a single source sample, sequenced in a study of blood T cell repertoires in COVID-19. TCRdb's copy holds only in-frame clones and misses some; the assay was immunoSEQ multiplex PCR. The sample lists around 140,000 clones, about 79% occurring once. Sequencing used peripheral blood. The receptors derive from a man aged 55 to 70 with active or convalescent COVID-19.

This sequence joins TRBV7-8 and TRBJ1-2; 11 positions agree with TRBD1. CDR1 is SGHVS, CDR2 FQNEAQ, per germline. Germline trimming cut 1 base from V and 5 bases from J; bases unmatched to any gene: 3. The CDR3 covers 15 residues. The CDR3 loop reads CASSLVGTGGYGYTF. CDR3 bases: TGTGCCAGCAGCTTAGTCGGGACAGGGGGATATGGCTACACCTTC.

This clone was seen once. The CDR3 reads CASSLVYINEQFF. Here the CDR3 DNA reads TGTGCCAGCAGCTTAGTATACATCAATGAGCAGTTCTTC. The chain couples TRBV11-3 to TRBJ2-1; no definite D call. Germline V gene sequence: CDR1 SGHNT, CDR2 YENEEA. This CDR3 comprises 13 residues. Trimming took off 1 base at V and 6 bases at J, with 7 bases between the two ends.

As concerns this clone: The sample contains more than one DNA sequence encoding this CDR3. This sequence joins TRBV19 and TRBJ2-5; D is unclear. V was cut by 1 base and J by 3 bases, with 6 bases left in between. There are 13 residues in the CDR3. Germline assignment: CDR1 LNHDA and CDR2 SQIVND (reference sequence). CDR3 sequence: CASSIGQEETQYF. In DNA form, the CDR3 reads TGTGCCAGTAGTATAGGGCAGGAAGAGACCCAGTACTTC.

The chain recombines TRBV11-2 with TRBJ1-3; no clear D. V shed 3 bases and J shed 0 bases, with 6 bases lying between them. The V gene's germline CDR1 is SGHAT and CDR2 FQNNGV. There are 14 residues in the CDR3. In nucleotides, the CDR3 is TGTGCCAGCAGCTTGCCGAGCTCTGGAAACACCATATATTTT. Translating it yields CASSLPSSGNTIYF.

This sequence joins TRBV18 and TRBJ2-1; TRBD2 agrees at 9 bases. Germline V gene data show CDR1 as KGHSH and CDR2 as LQKENI. This CDR3 contains 15 residues. V lost 3 bases and J lost 9; bases outside the gene matches: 9. Here the CDR3 reads CASSPSLAGGFEQFF. DNA for the CDR3: TGTGCCAGCTCACCCTCTTTGGCGGGAGGGTTTGAGCAGTTCTTC.

The chain carries TRBV6-5 and TRBJ2-3, with D unresolved. The CDR3 has 15 residues. With 0 bases removed from V and 0 bases from J, the gap between germline ends came to 7 bases. Germline V gene data show CDR1 as MNHEY and CDR2 as SVGAGI. The CDR3 coding sequence is TGTGCCAGCAGTTACTCGACAACTAGCACAGATACGCAGTATTTT. It encodes CASSYSTTSTDTQYF.

The chain has TRBV6-2 or TRBV6-3 and TRBJ1-5; tentatively, D is TRBD1 (6 bases). V lost 4 bases and J lost 7, with 14 bases in between. CDR1 is MNHEY, CDR2 SVGEGT, per germline. The CDR3 extends over 14 amino acids. The CDR3 sequence: CASSWTRGFQPQHF. DNA of the CDR3: TGTGCCAGCAGTTGGACCAGGGGATTCCAGCCCCAGCATTTT.

The V gene is TRBV11-3, the J gene TRBJ2-3; 10 bases match TRBD1. CDR3 length: 15 residues. The trim removed 7 bases at V and 4 bases at J, leaving 8 bases unmatched. Germline lookup yields CDR1 SGHNT and CDR2 YENEEA. The CDR3 DNA reads TGTGCCAGCAATCCCGGGACAGGGGCTGCAGATACGCAGTATTTT. Its translation: CASNPGTGAADTQYF.

V and J are TRBV11-3 and TRBJ2-1; TRBD2 agrees at 8 bases. Germline V gene sequence: CDR1 SGHNT, CDR2 YENEEA. The CDR3 runs to 15 residues. V dropped 4 bases and J dropped 8; count of bases not matched to a gene: 10. This chain's CDR3 is CASSYMLGLGDEQFF. CDR3 sequence (DNA): TGTGCCAGCAGCTACATGTTGGGACTAGGCGATGAGCAGTTCTTC.

This chain connects TRBV20-1 to TRBJ2-7, with a weak D call TRBD1 (6 bases). Germline loops: CDR1 DFQATT, CDR2 SNEGSKA (reference sequence). The CDR3 consists of 11 residues. Trimming cost V 6 bases and J 5 bases, with 11 bases left between them. The CDR3 coding sequence is TGCAGTGCGTGGGGGCGGAACGAGCAGTACGTC. Amino acids: CSAWGRNEQYV.

The CDR3, as DNA: TGTGCCAGCAGCTTCCTCGGCGGATCGAACACCGGGGAGCTGTTTTTT. It translates to CASSFLGGSNTGELFF. V is TRBV11-3 and J is TRBJ2-2; D is undetermined. This CDR3 comprises 16 residues. V was clipped by 3 bases and J by 0 bases, with 11 bases between them. Per germline, CDR1 SGHNT and CDR2 YENEEA.

This rearrangement joins TRBV6-6 to TRBJ1-1, with a weak D call TRBD1 (5 bases). The CDR3 consists of 15 residues. V was cut by 2 bases and J by 7 bases, with 17 bases left in between. CDR1 is MNHNY, CDR2 SVGAGI, per germline (reference sequence). CDR3 residues: CASSYMGLGLGEAFF. For the CDR3, the DNA is TGTGCCAGCAGTTACATGGGACTCGGTCTAGGTGAAGCTTTCTTT.

J is TRBJ2-3 and V is TRBV11-2; 8 nucleotides match TRBD1. Trimming at V came to 5 bases and at J to 4 bases, leaving 14 bases not matched to a gene. Per germline, CDR1 SGHAT and CDR2 FQNNGV. This CDR3 region has 17 residues. The CDR3 here is CASSRRGRDRLSDTQYF. For the CDR3, the DNA is TGTGCCAGCAGCCGTCGTGGTAGGGACAGGCTCTCAGATACGCAGTATTTT.

The V and J genes are TRBV6-5 and TRBJ1-1, with D tentatively TRBD1 (5 bases). Trimming took 6 bases from V and 4 from J, leaving 9 bases between them. This CDR3 region has 12 residues. Germline assignment: CDR1 MNHEY and CDR2 SVGAGI. This CDR3 reads CASSPDSTEAFF. In DNA, the CDR3 is TGTGCCAGCAGCCCCGACAGCACTGAAGCTTTCTTT.

This CDR3 reads CASSLFQGDHYGYTF. CDR3 in DNA: TGTGCCAGCAGCTTATTTCAGGGGGACCACTATGGCTACACCTTC. The chain joins TRBV7-8 to TRBJ1-2; TRBD1 agrees at 7 bases. Germline CDR1 is SGHVS and CDR2 is FQNEAQ. Trimming removed 2 bases from V and 3 bases from J; junction bases left unmatched: 6. The CDR3 is 15 residues long.